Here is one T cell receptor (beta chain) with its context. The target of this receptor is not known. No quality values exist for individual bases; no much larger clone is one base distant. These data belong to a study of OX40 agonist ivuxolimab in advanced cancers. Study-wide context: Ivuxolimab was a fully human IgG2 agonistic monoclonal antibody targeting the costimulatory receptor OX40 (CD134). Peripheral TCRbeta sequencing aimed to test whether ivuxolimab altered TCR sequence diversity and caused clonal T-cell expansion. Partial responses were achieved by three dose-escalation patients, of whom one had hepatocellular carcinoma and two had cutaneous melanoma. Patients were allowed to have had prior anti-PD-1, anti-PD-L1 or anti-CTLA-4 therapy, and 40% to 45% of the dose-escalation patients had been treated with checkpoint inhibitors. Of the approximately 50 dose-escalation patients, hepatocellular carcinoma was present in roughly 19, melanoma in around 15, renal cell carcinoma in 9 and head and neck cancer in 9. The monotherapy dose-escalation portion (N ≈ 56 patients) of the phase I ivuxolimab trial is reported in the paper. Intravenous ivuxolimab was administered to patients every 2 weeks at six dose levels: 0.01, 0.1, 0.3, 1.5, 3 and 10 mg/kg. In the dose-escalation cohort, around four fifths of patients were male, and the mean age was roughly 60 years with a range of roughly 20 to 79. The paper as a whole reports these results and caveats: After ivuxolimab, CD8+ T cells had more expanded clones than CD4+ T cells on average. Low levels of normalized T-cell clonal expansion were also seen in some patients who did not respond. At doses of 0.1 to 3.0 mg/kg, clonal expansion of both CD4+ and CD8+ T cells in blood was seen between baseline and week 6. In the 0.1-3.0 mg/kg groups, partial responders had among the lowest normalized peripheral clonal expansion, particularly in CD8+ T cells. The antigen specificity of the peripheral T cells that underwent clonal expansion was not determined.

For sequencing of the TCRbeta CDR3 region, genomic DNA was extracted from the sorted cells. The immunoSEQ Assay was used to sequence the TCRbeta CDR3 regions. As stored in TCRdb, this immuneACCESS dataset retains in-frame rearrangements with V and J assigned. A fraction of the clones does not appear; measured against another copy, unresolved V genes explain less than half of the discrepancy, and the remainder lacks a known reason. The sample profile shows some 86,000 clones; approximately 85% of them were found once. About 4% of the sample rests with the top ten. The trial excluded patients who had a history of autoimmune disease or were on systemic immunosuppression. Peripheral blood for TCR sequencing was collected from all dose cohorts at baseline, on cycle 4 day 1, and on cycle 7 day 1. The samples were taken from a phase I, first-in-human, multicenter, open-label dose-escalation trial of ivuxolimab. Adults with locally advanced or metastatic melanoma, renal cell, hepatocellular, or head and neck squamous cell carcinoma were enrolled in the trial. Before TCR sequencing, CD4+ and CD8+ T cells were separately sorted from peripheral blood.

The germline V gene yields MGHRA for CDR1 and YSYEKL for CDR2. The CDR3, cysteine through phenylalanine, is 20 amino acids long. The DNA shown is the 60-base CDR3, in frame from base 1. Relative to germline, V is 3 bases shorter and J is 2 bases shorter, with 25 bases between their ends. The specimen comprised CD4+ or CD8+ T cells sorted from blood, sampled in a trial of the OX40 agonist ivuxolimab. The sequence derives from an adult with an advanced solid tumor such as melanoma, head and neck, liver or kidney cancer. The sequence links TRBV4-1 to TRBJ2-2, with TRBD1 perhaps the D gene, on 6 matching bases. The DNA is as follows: TGCGCCAGCAGCCAGGGAAGGGTGGTACCTTGGACAGAAAACACCGGGGAGCTGTTTTTT. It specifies CASSQGRVVPWTENTGELFF.